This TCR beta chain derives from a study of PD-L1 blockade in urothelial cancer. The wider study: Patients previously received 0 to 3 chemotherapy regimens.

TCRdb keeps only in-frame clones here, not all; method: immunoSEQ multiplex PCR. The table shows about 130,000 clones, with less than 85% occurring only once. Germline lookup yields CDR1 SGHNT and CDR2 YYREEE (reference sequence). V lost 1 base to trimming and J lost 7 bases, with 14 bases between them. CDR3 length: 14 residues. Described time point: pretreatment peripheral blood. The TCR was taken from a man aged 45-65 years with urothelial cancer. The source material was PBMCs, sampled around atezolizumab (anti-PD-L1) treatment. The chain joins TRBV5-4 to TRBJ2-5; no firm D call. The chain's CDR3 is CASSLKQRSGTQYF. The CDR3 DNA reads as TGTGCCAGCAGCTTGAAACAAAGGAGTGGGACCCAGTACTTC.